One and the same sample provided the 29 T cell receptor beta chains below, sequenced in a study of T cell responses to AZD1222 COVID-19 vaccine. Repertoires were generated with immunoSEQ multiplex PCR, while TCRdb's copy carries only in-frame clones and drops some. The repertoire holds some 85,000 clones, with about nine tenths as singletons. The material sequenced was peripheral blood, taken on day 0 of AZD1222 vaccination. The receptors come from an adult in good health.

J is TRBJ2-7 and V is TRBV6-2 or TRBV6-3; 12 bases fit TRBD2. The V gene's germline CDR1 is MNHEY and CDR2 SVGEGT. The length of the CDR3 is 15 residues. V was clipped by 5 bases and J by 5 bases; unmatched bases: 7. The CDR3 DNA reads as TGTGCCAGCAGTCTTCTCCTAGCGGGAGGGGACGAGCAGTACTTC. Protein: CASSLLLAGGDEQYF.

This clone has a single count. The chain has TRBV29-1 and TRBJ1-4; D is unclear. Germline CDR1 reads SQVTM; CDR2 reads ANQGSEA. Trimming removed 3 bases from V and 4 bases from J, with 9 bases in between. The CDR3 contains 13 residues. CDR3 residues: CSVEGPGNEKLFF. The CDR3, as DNA: TGCAGCGTTGAGGGCCCGGGTAATGAAAAACTGTTTTTT.

V and J are TRBV30 and TRBJ1-2; D gene uncertain. The germline V and J ends were trimmed by 0 bases and 5 bases, with 7 bases remaining between them. The CDR3 loop spans 12 amino acids. The germline gives CDR1 GTSNPN, CDR2 SVGIG (reference sequence). CDR3 loop: CAWSVAGYGYTF. Here the CDR3 DNA reads TGTGCCTGGAGTGTCGCAGGATATGGCTACACCTTC.

This clone has only one observation. The chain uses TRBV6-1 and TRBJ2-7; perhaps TRBD1 as D (6 bases). The CDR3 loop spans 14 amino acids. Germline CDR1 MNHNS, CDR2 SASEGT. Trimming stripped 2 bases from V and 3 bases from J, with 11 bases between. The CDR3 here is CASSESGQIYEQYF. CDR3 in DNA: TGTGCCAGCAGTGAATCTGGACAGATCTACGAGCAGTACTTC.

The V and J genes are TRBV12-5 and TRBJ2-5, with D perhaps assigned TRBD1 or TRBD2 (5 bases each). This CDR3 contains 13 residues. Germline CDR1 is LGHNT and CDR2 is FRNRAP. Trimming removed 5 bases at V and 5 bases at J, with 12 bases between. CDR3 nucleotides: TGTGCTAGTGGTCCGTCCAGGGAGGAGACCCAGTACTTC. Its protein product is CASGPSREETQYF.

Notes on this clone: Within the sample, other DNA sequences also encode this same CDR3. The chain uses TRBV29-1 and TRBJ1-2, with D hard to call. In germline, CDR1 is SQVTM, CDR2 ANQGSEA. The CDR3 loop spans 11 amino acids. V dropped 2 bases and J dropped 4 bases, with 5 bases sitting between them. CDR3 sequence: CSVESSYGYTF. CDR3 bases: TGCAGCGTTGAAAGTAGCTATGGCTACACCTTC.

The chain couples TRBV6-5 to TRBJ2-7, with D perhaps being TRBD1 or TRBD2 (5 bases each). Per germline, CDR1 MNHEY and CDR2 SVGAGI. V was shortened by 2 bases and J by 5 bases, with 13 bases between the two germline ends. The CDR3 consists of 14 residues. For the CDR3, the DNA is TGTGCCAGCAGTTACCAGCGAGGGGAGCACGAGCAGTACTTC. Protein: CASSYQRGEHEQYF.

This clone was detected only once. This rearrangement joins TRBV19 to TRBJ2-2, with a possible D match to TRBD1 (6 bases). Per germline, CDR1 LNHDA and CDR2 SQIVND (reference sequence). With 9 bases removed from V and 4 bases from J, the gap between germline ends came to 15 bases. The CDR3 has 14 residues. CDR3 sequence reads: CASLSQGGTGELFF. Written as DNA, the CDR3 is TGTGCCAGCCTTAGCCAAGGGGGCACCGGGGAGCTGTTTTTT. Based on the CDR3 plus reference TRBV19 and TRBJ2-2, the full variable domain is DGGITQSPKYLFRKEGQNVTLSCEQNLNHDAMYWYRQDPGQGLRLIYYSQIVNDFQKGDIAEGYSVSREKKESFPLTVTSAQKNPTAFYLCASLSQGGTGELFFGEGSRLTVL.

V and J are TRBV19 and TRBJ1-1; maybe TRBD1 (5 bases). Germline CDR1 reads LNHDA; CDR2 reads SQIVND (reference sequence). The ends were cut back, 1 base at V and 11 bases at J, with 17 bases in the middle. This CDR3 has 14 residues. Here the CDR3 reads CASSIGGDLVWAFF. CDR3 nucleotide sequence: TGTGCCAGTAGTATAGGGGGGGACTTGGTCTGGGCTTTCTTT.

The chain's CDR3 is CASSYGGAYTF. CDR3 nucleotides: TGTGCCAGCAGTTACGGGGGGGCCTACACCTTC. The genes are TRBV6-5 and TRBJ1-2, with D possibly TRBD1 on 6 matching bases. Germline V CDR1 and CDR2: MNHEY, SVGAGI. V dropped 2 bases and J dropped 10 bases, with 8 bases sitting between them. The length of the CDR3 is 11 residues.

The chain couples TRBV6-1 to TRBJ2-7; 9 positions match TRBD1. Trimming at V came to 0 bases and at J to 2 bases, leaving 2 bases not matched to a gene. The CDR3 spans 15 residues. Germline V lookup: CDR1 MNHNS, CDR2 SASEGT. CDR3 loop: CASSEATGGPYEQYF. CDR3 DNA sequence: TGTGCCAGCAGTGAAGCGACAGGGGGACCCTACGAGCAGTACTTC.

This chain uses TRBV6-1 with TRBJ2-1, with 9 bases identical to TRBD2. V dropped 3 bases and J dropped 6; count of bases not matched to a gene: 6. The germline V gene has CDR1 MNHNS and CDR2 SASEGT. This CDR3 has 15 residues. CDR3: CASSDGPSGTNEQFF. The CDR3 nucleotides read TGTGCCAGCAGTGACGGGCCTAGCGGGACCAATGAGCAGTTCTTC.

This clone was recorded only once. J is TRBJ1-2 and V is TRBV6-2 or TRBV6-3; D is possibly TRBD1 (5 bases). The CDR3 is made up of 13 amino acids. V dropped 3 bases and J dropped 7 bases, with 12 bases sitting between them. In germline, CDR1 is MNHEY, CDR2 SVGEGT. CDR3 sequence reads: CASSYGSGGGYTF. DNA for the CDR3: TGTGCCAGCAGTTATGGTTCCGGGGGTGGCTACACCTTC.

The rearrangement joins TRBV14 to TRBJ2-7; 8 nucleotides agree with TRBD1. The trim removed 4 bases at V and 4 bases at J, leaving 6 bases unmatched. The CDR3 contains 14 residues. Germline values: CDR1 SGHDN, CDR2 FVKESK. The CDR3 reads CASSLNTGGYEQYF. CDR3 DNA sequence: TGTGCCAGCAGCCTTAATACAGGGGGATACGAGCAGTACTTC.

The chain uses TRBV29-1 and TRBJ2-5, with D perhaps TRBD1 or TRBD2 (5 bases each). The CDR3 is 14 amino acids. Trimming removed 4 bases from V and 2 bases from J, with 14 bases in between. Per the germline V gene, CDR1 is SQVTM and CDR2 is ANQGSEA. CDR3 in DNA: TGCAGCGTTGTGGGGACGGGATCTCAAGAGACCCAGTACTTC. This codes for CSVVGTGSQETQYF.

This rearrangement joins TRBV28 to TRBJ1-5, with a weak D call TRBD1 (6 bases). Germline CDR1 reads MDHEN; CDR2 reads SYDVKM. Trimming took 6 bases from V and 5 from J, leaving 17 bases between them. The CDR3 length is 15 residues. The CDR3: CASSSGGRVDQPQHF. The CDR3 DNA sequence: TGTGCCAGCAGCTCGGGGGGGCGCGTGGATCAGCCCCAGCATTTT.

The chain combines TRBV7-2 with TRBJ1-1, with D unclear. This CDR3 is 17 amino acids long. The V gene lost 2 bases and the J gene lost 3 bases, with 19 bases spanning the gap. CDR1 and CDR2 from the germline V gene are SGHTA and FQGNSA. CDR3: CASSLYPLGETYTEAFF. Written as DNA, the CDR3 is TGTGCCAGCAGCTTATATCCCCTCGGGGAAACGTACACTGAAGCTTTCTTT. The full variable domain, rest sourced from reference TRBV7-2 and TRBJ1-1, is GAGVSQSPSNKVTEKGKDVELRCDPISGHTALYWYRQSLGQGLEFLIYFQGNSAPDKSGLPSDRFSAERTGGSVSTLTIQRTQQEDSAVYLCASSLYPLGETYTEAFFGQGTRLTVV.

The V gene is TRBV20-1, the J gene TRBJ1-2, with D unresolved. In germline, CDR1 is DFQATT, CDR2 SNEGSKA (reference sequence). The V end lost 3 bases, the J end lost 8 bases, and 10 bases lay between the germline ends. The CDR3 is 11 amino acids. This chain's CDR3 is CSARDLRGYTF. The CDR3 DNA follows: TGCAGTGCTAGGGACTTGCGAGGCTACACCTTC.

J is TRBJ1-1 and V is TRBV12-3 or TRBV12-4; TRBD1 aligns across 10 bases. CDR3 size: 13 residues. Trimming at V came to 7 bases and at J to 4 bases, leaving 3 bases not matched to a gene. The CDR3 loop is CASKRTGGTEAFF. The CDR3 DNA follows: TGTGCCAGCAAGAGGACAGGGGGCACTGAAGCTTTCTTT.

In this sample, this clone is medium-sized. CDR3 nucleotides: TGTGCCAGCAGAAAAAAGTCGGGCCACAATGAGCAGTTCTTC. It yields the protein CASRKKSGHNEQFF. The genes are TRBV7-9 and TRBJ2-1; D not resolved. Germline CDR1 is SEHNR and CDR2 is FQNEAQ (reference sequence). CDR3 length: 14 residues. The V end was cut by 6 bases, the J end by 5 bases, with 14 bases between. Supplemented by reference TRBV7-9 and TRBJ2-1, the full variable domain reads DTGVSQNPRHKITKRGQNVTFRCDPISEHNRLYWYRQTLGQGPEFLTYFQNEAQLEKSRLLSDRFSAERPKGSFSTLEIQRTEQGDSAMYLCASRKKSGHNEQFFGPGTRLTVL.

The chain joins TRBV28 to TRBJ1-1, with a weak D call TRBD1 (6 bases). V was cut by 3 bases and J by 7 bases, with 15 bases left in between. The CDR3 consists of 14 residues. Per germline, CDR1 MDHEN and CDR2 SYDVKM. This CDR3 reads CASSLGGARGEAFF. The CDR3 nucleotides are TGTGCCAGCAGTTTGGGGGGGGCGCGGGGTGAAGCTTTCTTT.

In DNA form, the CDR3 reads TGCAGCGTTGTGTTCCGGGACAGCAATCAGCCCCAGCATTTT. This encodes CSVVFRDSNQPQHF. The gene calls are TRBV29-1 and TRBJ1-5; TRBD1 is a possible D gene (5 bases). V lost 4 bases and J lost 1, with 11 bases in between. The CDR3 is made up of 14 amino acids. Germline V gene sequence: CDR1 SQVTM, CDR2 ANQGSEA.

This clone came up once. The chain couples TRBV9 to TRBJ2-6; TRBD1 aligns across 7 bases. CDR3 size: 16 residues. The germline gives CDR1 SGDLS, CDR2 YYNGEE. V lost 3 bases and J lost 4; bases outside the gene matches: 7. DNA for the CDR3: TGTGCCAGCAGCGGGTTAGGGGGCTCGGGGGCCAACGTCCTGACTTTC. Amino acid sequence: CASSGLGGSGANVLTF. Full variable domain (remainder filled in from reference TRBV9 and TRBJ2-6): DSGVTQTPKHLITATGQRVTLRCSPRSGDLSVYWYQQSLDQGLQFLIQYYNGEERAKGNILERFSAQQFPDLHSELNLSSLELGDSALYFCASSGLGGSGANVLTFGAGSRLTVL.

V is TRBV19 and J is TRBJ1-5; 7 positions match TRBD1. Germline V lookup: CDR1 LNHDA, CDR2 SQIVND (reference sequence). The J segment lost 0 bases and the V segment lost 5 bases, leaving 16 bases of the junction unmatched. The CDR3 is made up of 19 amino acids. CDR3 in amino acids: CASSPPGGGHFYSNQPQHF. The CDR3 nucleotides read TGTGCCAGTAGTCCGCCAGGGGGGGGACACTTCTATAGCAATCAGCCCCAGCATTTT.

This sequence joins TRBV5-1 and TRBJ2-5, with D maybe TRBD1 (6 bases). Germline CDR1 is SGHRS and CDR2 is YFSETQ. The CDR3 is 14 residues long. Trimming pared 8 bases from V and 1 base from J, leaving 15 bases between. This chain's CDR3 is CASHPGQSQETQYF. Here the CDR3 DNA reads TGCGCCAGTCACCCTGGACAGTCCCAAGAGACCCAGTACTTC.

The rearrangement joins TRBV28 to TRBJ2-7; the match to TRBD1 covers 9 bases. The CDR3 covers 15 residues. With V trimmed by 1 base and J by 6 bases, 7 bases remained unmatched. Germline CDR1 MDHEN, CDR2 SYDVKM. Written as DNA, the CDR3 is TGTGCCAGCAGTTTATACCGGGACAGGGCACCCGAGCAGTACTTC. Protein product: CASSLYRDRAPEQYF.

The chain couples TRBV6-4 to TRBJ2-3; TRBD2 agrees at 7 bases. Germline lookup yields CDR1 MRHNA and CDR2 SNTAGT. After removal of 3 bases from V and 3 bases from J, the junction contained 0 bases not matched to a gene. The CDR3 length is 13 residues. The CDR3 DNA sequence: TGTGCCAGCAGTGAGCGGGAGACAGATACGCAGTATTTT. Translation: CASSERETDTQYF.

The V gene is TRBV3-1 (or the pseudogene TRBV3-2), the J gene TRBJ2-5; D not resolved. Germline-derived CDR1 and CDR2 are LGHDT and YNNKEL (reference sequence). There are 12 residues in the CDR3. Trimming shortened V by 1 base and J by 7 bases, and 7 bases separated the two germline ends. The CDR3 DNA sequence: TGTGCCAGCAGCCAAGGGTTGGGGACCCAGTACTTC. As protein: CASSQGLGTQYF.

Concerning this clone: Other DNA sequences of this sample code for an identical CDR3. The chain couples TRBV9 to TRBJ1-1, with D uncertain. The V end lost 0 bases, the J end lost 5 bases, and 8 bases lay between the germline ends. Germline loops: CDR1 SGDLS, CDR2 YYNGEE. The CDR3 runs 13 residues. This CDR3 reads CASSVGTGTEAFF. CDR3 in DNA: TGTGCCAGCAGCGTAGGGACGGGAACTGAAGCTTTCTTT. The full variable domain, completed using reference TRBV9 and TRBJ1-1, is DSGVTQTPKHLITATGQRVTLRCSPRSGDLSVYWYQQSLDQGLQFLIQYYNGEERAKGNILERFSAQQFPDLHSELNLSSLELGDSALYFCASSVGTGTEAFFGQGTRLTVV.